The 2 T cell receptor beta chains listed next were all sequenced from one sample in a study of CD8 T cells in ankylosing spondylitis. Via MiXCR, TCRdb re-called the 5' RACE reads, giving one row per CDR3 protein. The sample holds approximately 140,000 distinct CDR3 sequences, more than 40% seen once. Sequenced input: synovial fluid, either unsorted or a sorted T cell fraction (not recorded which). All receptors derive from a male donor with ankylosing spondylitis.

V usage is TRBV5-1 and J usage is TRBJ2-1; D may be TRBD1 (6 bases). CDR1 is SGHRS and CDR2 is YFSETQ in the germline V gene. This CDR3 region has 14 residues. The V and J ends lost 6 bases and 4 bases respectively, with 14 bases between them. The CDR3 sequence: CASTGQIYYNEQFF. The CDR3 DNA is TGCGCCAGCACCGGACAGATCTATTACAATGAGCAGTTCTTC.

This clonotype is medium-sized within its sample. The chain links TRBV29-1 to TRBJ2-7; no clear D gene. Trimming stripped 8 bases from V and 3 bases from J, with 11 bases between. CDR1 SQVTM and CDR2 ANQGSEA come from the germline V gene. The CDR3 consists of 11 residues. The CDR3 nucleotides are TGCAGCCATTCGGCCCTCTACGAGCAGTACTTC. Its protein is CSHSALYEQYF.